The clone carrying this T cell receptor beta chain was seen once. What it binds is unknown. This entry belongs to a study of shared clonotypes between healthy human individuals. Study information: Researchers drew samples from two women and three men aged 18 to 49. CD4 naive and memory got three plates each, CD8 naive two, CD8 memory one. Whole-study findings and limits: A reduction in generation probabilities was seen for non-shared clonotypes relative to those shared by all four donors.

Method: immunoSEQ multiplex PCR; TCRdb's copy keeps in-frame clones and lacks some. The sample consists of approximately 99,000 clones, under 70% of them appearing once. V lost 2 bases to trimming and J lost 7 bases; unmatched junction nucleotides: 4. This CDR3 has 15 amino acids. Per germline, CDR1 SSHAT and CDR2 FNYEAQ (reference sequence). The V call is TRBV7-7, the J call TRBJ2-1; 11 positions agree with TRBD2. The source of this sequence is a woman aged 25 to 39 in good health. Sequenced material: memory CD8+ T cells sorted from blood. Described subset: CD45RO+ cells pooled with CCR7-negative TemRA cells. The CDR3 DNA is TGTGCCAGCAGCTTAACTAGCGGGGGATTGAATGAGCAGTTCTTC. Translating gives CASSLTSGGLNEQFF.